This record covers a single TCR beta chain. What it binds is not known. V shed 11 bases and J 8 bases; nucleotides not matched to a gene: 11. Germline loops: CDR1 WNHNN, CDR2 SYGVQD (reference sequence). The CDR3 is made up of 12 amino acids. This sample was taken from a study of beta chain features in type 1 diabetes. General study results and limits: There was a moderate but significant shortening of TCRB CDR3s in all four CD4+ subsets of Type 1 diabetes patients.

The whole isolated RNA underwent reverse transcription, so sequencing captured expressed TCRB transcripts. Sequencing was performed with immunoSEQ multiplex PCR; in TCRdb, only in-frame clones are kept and a portion is missing. Here the sample spans 300,000 or so clones, 13% to 15% being singletons. V is TRBV10-1 and J is TRBJ1-2; 7 positions agree with TRBD1. This clonotype originated in a man under 40 with type 1 diabetes. The sequencing sample was made of naive CD4+ T cells from blood. The CDR3 loop reads CAPSMNRGGYTF. The CDR3 nucleotides read TGCGCCCCCTCCATGAACAGGGGCGGCTACACCTTC.